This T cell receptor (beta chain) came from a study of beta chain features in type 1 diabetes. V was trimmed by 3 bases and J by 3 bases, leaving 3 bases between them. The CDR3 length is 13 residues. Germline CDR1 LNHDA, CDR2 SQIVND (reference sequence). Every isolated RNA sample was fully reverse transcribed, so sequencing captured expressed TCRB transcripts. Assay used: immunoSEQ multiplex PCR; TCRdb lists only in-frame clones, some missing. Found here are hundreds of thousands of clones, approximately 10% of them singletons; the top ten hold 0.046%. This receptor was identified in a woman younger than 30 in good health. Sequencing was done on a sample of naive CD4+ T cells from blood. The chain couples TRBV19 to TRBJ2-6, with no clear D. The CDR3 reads CASSIHGANVLTF. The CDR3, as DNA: TGTGCCAGTAGTATCCATGGGGCCAACGTCCTGACTTTC.